This T cell receptor (beta chain) is drawn from a study of cytomegalovirus exposure and HLA in healthy donors. Broader study findings: Common viral pathogens seemed to be connected with several of the most significant clusters, according to a later analysis. It was about 150 TCR beta chains that were listed as cytomegalovirus-associated.

The PCR used 60 Vbeta and 13 Jbeta primers. Using immunoSEQ multiplex PCR, the repertoire was profiled, and TCRdb retains in-frame clones only, with some absent. Of over 150,000 clones listed, over 70% are singletons. A remark on this clone: Antigen specificity is unknown.

Germline CDR1 MNHEY, CDR2 SVGAGI. The CDR3 loop spans 15 amino acids. Trimming shortened V by 3 bases and J by 1 base, and 13 bases separated the two germline ends. J is TRBJ2-7 and V is TRBV6-5; D may be TRBD1 (5 bases). This TCR was recovered from a woman aged 55-70 years in good health and CMV-seropositive. The specimen was PBMCs. CDR3 nucleotides: TGTGCCAGCAGTTATTCGACAGCCGTTTCCTACGAGCAGTACTTC. This gives the protein CASSYSTAVSYEQYF.